Listed below are T cell receptor beta chains from one sample, sequenced in a study of T cell clones after liver transplantation. Measured with immunoSEQ multiplex PCR; TCRdb has only the in-frame clones, and not every one. The sample has around 100,000 clones; roughly 80% are singletons. Material: CD4+ T cells from blood, obtained approximately 4 years after liver transplant. The receptors stem from a human patient who received a liver transplant. Some of these T cells may belong to the graft donor. Both conserved end residues are part of each CDR3. A D gene is named only where the DNA matches it firmly. Only some rows state a clone size, as once, few, many or a class for expanded clones.

>TRBD1|TRBV14|14|-|TRBJ1-2
CASSHRTGGGGYTF
TGTGCCAGCAGCCATCGGACAGGGGGGGGTGGCTACACCTTC
>TRBD1|TRBV7-2|14|-|TRBJ1-2
CASSPRTGTYGYTF
TGTGCCAGCAGCCCCCGGACAGGGACCTATGGCTACACCTTC
>-|TRBV5-1|13|-|TRBJ1-1
CASSFRAYTEAFF
TGCGCCAGCAGCTTCAGAGCCTACACTGAAGCTTTCTTT
>-|TRBV7-9|15|once|TRBJ1-4
CASSLGQEFNEKLFF
TGTGCCAGCAGCTTAGGGCAGGAGTTTAATGAAAAACTGTTTTTT
>-|TRBV19|16|once|TRBJ1-1
CASSNILQQGNTEAFF
TGTGCCAGTAGTAATATTCTTCAACAGGGGAACACTGAAGCTTTCTTT
>TRBD1|TRBV6-6|15|-|TRBJ2-2
CATLPGQALTGELFF
TGTGCCACACTCCCGGGACAGGCCCTCACCGGGGAGCTGTTTTTT
>TRBD2|TRBV28|14|-|TRBJ2-7
CASSPLAGVYEQYF
TGTGCCAGCAGTCCACTAGCGGGAGTCTACGAGCAGTACTTC
>-|TRBV30|12|-|TRBJ1-6
CAWSVDQKRLHF
TGTGCCTGGAGTGTCGATCAAAAGAGACTCCACTTT
>-|TRBV28|13|-|TRBJ1-5
CASIAQLNQPQHF
TGTGCCAGCATAGCACAGCTCAATCAGCCCCAGCATTTT
>TRBD2|TRBV27|15|few|TRBJ2-5
CASSSFGLAGETQYF
TGTGCCAGCAGCAGTTTCGGACTAGCGGGAGAGACCCAGTACTTC
>-|TRBV5-1|18|once|TRBJ1-5
CASSWGARRGTSNQPQHF
TGCGCCAGCAGCTGGGGGGCCCGGAGGGGGACAAGCAATCAGCCCCAGCATTTT
>TRBD1|TRBV5-1|15|-|TRBJ2-7
CASSLGAGGSYEQYF
TGCGCCAGCAGCCTAGGGGCAGGGGGCTCCTACGAGCAGTACTTC
>-|TRBV19|16|-|TRBJ2-5
CASSPLRDKGRETQYF
TGTGCCAGTAGTCCCCTCCGGGACAAAGGGCGGGAGACCCAGTACTTC
>TRBD1|TRBV7-2|15|once|TRBJ1-5
CASSLGRDRNQPQHF
TGTGCCAGCAGCTTGGGCCGGGACAGAAATCAGCCCCAGCATTTT
>-|TRBV2|15|-|TRBJ1-2
CASSAPPGGVYGYTF
TGTGCCAGCAGTGCCCCCCCGGGGGGCGTCTATGGCTACACCTTC
>TRBD1|TRBV6-5|13|-|TRBJ1-2
CASSQGANYGYTF
TGTGCCAGCAGTCAGGGGGCAAACTATGGCTACACCTTC
>-|TRBV5-1|12|once|TRBJ2-1
CASSSNGNEQFF
TGCGCCAGCAGCTCCAACGGGAATGAGCAGTTCTTC
>TRBD1|TRBV7-7|15|-|TRBJ2-1
CASSAGTGRYNEQFF
TGTGCCAGCAGCGCCGGGACAGGGAGGTACAATGAGCAGTTCTTC
>-|TRBV29-1|11|-|TRBJ2-5
CSVGGVETQYF
TGCAGCGTTGGAGGGGTAGAGACCCAGTACTTC
>-|TRBV6-1|12|-|TRBJ1-1
CASSEAPGEAFF
TGTGCCAGCAGTGAAGCCCCCGGAGAGGCTTTCTTT
>TRBD2|TRBV7-2|17|-|TRBJ2-1
CASSPRRTSGGANEQFF
TGTGCCAGCAGCCCACGTCGGACTAGCGGGGGGGCCAATGAGCAGTTCTTC
>TRBD2|TRBV9|17|-|TRBJ2-7
CASSVGIWGGSGDEQYF
TGTGCCAGCAGCGTAGGAATCTGGGGCGGGAGTGGGGACGAGCAGTACTTC
>TRBD1|TRBV9|15|-|TRBJ1-3
CASSVTDRDGNTIYF
TGTGCCAGCAGCGTAACCGACAGGGACGGAAACACCATATATTTT
>TRBD2|TRBV4-2|15|-|TRBJ2-7
CASKYQRGGQYEQYF
TGTGCCAGCAAGTATCAGCGGGGGGGCCAATACGAGCAGTACTTC
>-|TRBV9|16|-|TRBJ2-7
CASSVGDTPSSYEQYF
TGTGCCAGCAGCGTAGGCGATACTCCGAGCTCCTACGAGCAGTACTTC
>-|TRBV5-1|14|-|TRBJ2-1
CASSQGPYYPTQFF
TGCGCCAGCAGCCAAGGACCCTACTATCCTACGCAGTTCTTC
>TRBD1|TRBV4-1|19|-|TRBJ1-3
CASSQDPGQLRFSGNTIYF
TGCGCCAGCAGCCAAGATCCGGGACAGCTTCGCTTTTCTGGAAACACCATATATTTT
>-|TRBV13|15|-|TRBJ2-2
CASSLTRGNTGELFF
TGTGCCAGCAGCTTAACGCGGGGGAACACCGGGGAGCTGTTTTTT
>-|TRBV5-1|17|-|TRBJ2-2
CASSDAMGTLNTGELFF
TGCGCCAGCAGCGATGCAATGGGCACGCTGAACACCGGGGAGCTGTTTTTT
>-|TRBV30|17|-|TRBJ2-3
CAWTPAWSVSSTDTQYF
TGTGCCTGGACTCCCGCCTGGAGTGTCTCTAGCACAGATACGCAGTATTTT
>TRBD1|TRBV9|18|-|TRBJ1-4
CASSPGGTGGGTNEKLFF
TGTGCCAGCAGCCCAGGGGGAACAGGCGGTGGGACTAATGAAAAACTGTTTTTT
>TRBD1|TRBV2|17|-|TRBJ2-5
CASNSLRTGGFQETQYF
TGTGCCAGCAATTCTCTCCGGACAGGGGGCTTCCAAGAGACCCAGTACTTC
>-|TRBV19|13|-|TRBJ2-2
CASKMGNTGELFF
TGTGCCAGTAAGATGGGAAACACCGGGGAGCTGTTTTTT
>-|TRBV5-1|12|-|TRBJ2-5
CASSVGKETQYF
TGCGCCAGCAGCGTCGGAAAAGAGACCCAGTACTTC
>-|TRBV27|12|-|TRBJ1-1
CASSSRIREAFF
TGTGCCAGCAGTTCTAGGATTAGGGAAGCTTTCTTT
>TRBD1|TRBV19|15|once|TRBJ1-2
CASREGQRENYGYTF
TGTGCCAGTAGGGAGGGACAGAGAGAGAACTATGGCTACACCTTC
>-|TRBV30|13|-|TRBJ1-5
CAWSVLSNQPQHF
TGTGCCTGGAGTGTACTCAGCAATCAGCCCCAGCATTTT
>TRBD1|TRBV18|15|-|TRBJ2-7
CASSPRLQGGYEQYF
TGTGCCAGCTCACCACGATTACAGGGGGGCTACGAGCAGTACTTC
>-|TRBV7-6|18|-|TRBJ2-5
CASSLGLGTGKTKETQYF
TGTGCCAGCAGCTTAGGCCTAGGAACAGGGAAGACCAAAGAGACCCAGTACTTC
>-|TRBV5-1|13|few|TRBJ2-7
CASRRESFYEQYF
TGCGCCAGTCGGAGGGAGTCGTTCTACGAGCAGTACTTC
>-|TRBV7-6|13|-|TRBJ1-1
CASSFASNTEAFF
TGTGCCAGCAGCTTCGCGTCGAACACTGAAGCTTTCTTT
>-|TRBV7-8|13|-|TRBJ2-7
CASSSSWSYEQYF
TGTGCCAGCAGCTCCTCTTGGTCCTACGAGCAGTACTTC
>TRBD1|TRBV23-1|22|-|TRBJ1-3
CASNRDDRGPGAEMRMGNTIYF
TGCGCCAGCAACCGGGACGACAGGGGGCCTGGAGCCGAGATGAGGATGGGAAACACCATATATTTT
>TRBD1|TRBV5-1|13|few|TRBJ2-7
CASGRDSPYEQYF
TGCGCCAGCGGCCGGGACAGTCCCTACGAGCAGTACTTC
>-|TRBV18|16|once|TRBJ1-5
CASSPTQGHSNQPQHF
TGTGCCAGCTCACCGACTCAGGGCCATAGCAATCAGCCCCAGCATTTT
>TRBD2|TRBV6-5|12|-|TRBJ2-3
CASSITSGEQYF
TGTGCCAGCAGCATCACTAGCGGGGAGCAGTATTTT
>-|TRBV4-3|14|-|TRBJ1-2
CASSPGQANYGYTF
TGCGCCAGCAGCCCAGGACAAGCTAACTATGGCTACACCTTC
>-|TRBV6-4|13|-|TRBJ1-5
CASSEDIRQPQHF
TGTGCCAGCAGTGAGGACATACGGCAGCCCCAGCATTTT
>TRBD2|TRBV5-1|16|-|TRBJ2-7
CASSLGHRTSGYEQYF
TGCGCCAGCAGCTTGGGCCATCGGACTAGCGGTTACGAGCAGTACTTC
>-|TRBV7-2|15|-|TRBJ2-5
CASSLDLGSQETQYF
TGTGCCAGCAGCTTGGACCTCGGATCCCAAGAGACCCAGTACTTC
>TRBD1|TRBV6-1|15|-|TRBJ2-7
CASSATGTGRHEQYF
TGTGCCAGCAGTGCAACCGGGACAGGGCGGCACGAGCAGTACTTC
>-|TRBV9|13|-|TRBJ1-5
CASSENHQGAQHF
TGTGCCAGCTCGGAAAACCATCAAGGCGCCCAGCATTTT
>-|TRBV6-5|12|-|TRBJ2-5
CASSQRQETQYF
TGTGCCAGCAGTCAACGACAAGAGACCCAGTACTTC
>TRBD1|TRBV6-5|16|-|TRBJ2-1
CASSFATGQSTNEQFF
TGTGCCAGCAGTTTCGCGACGGGACAGTCCACCAATGAGCAGTTCTTC